This TCR beta chain is from a study of CD8 T cells in Susac syndrome (dated by TCRdb to between 2018 and 2021). In the study overall: The study used repertoire sequencing to test whether antigen drove CD8+ T cell activation and differentiation in Susac syndrome.

Here is what the overall study found, with its caveats: The study acknowledged that relatively few individuals were included in the TCR sequencing and HLA analysis.

The CDR1 and CDR2 encoded by the germline V gene (reference sequence) are DFQATT and SNEGSKA. V is clipped by 3 bases and J by 0 bases, and the sequence between their germline boundaries is 12 bases long. Spanning cysteine to phenylalanine, the CDR3 consists of 15 amino acids. The kept DNA is CDR3 alone, 45 bases in frame from the first base. RNA was extracted using the RNeasy kit, and roughly 0.5 to 1 ug of the RNA was reverse transcribed with random hexamers. The immunoSEQ multiplex PCR assay, covering 54 Vbeta and 13 Jbeta segments, was used to amplify TCR beta CDR3 regions. Bias from PCR amplification was corrected by using a synthetic template baseline for primer optimization and for computational correction. Per the authors' processing: Reads were annotated to V, D and J genes according to IMGT and were analyzed with immunoSEQ Analyzer, with only productive sequences retained. Clonality was calculated as one minus the Shannon entropy normalized by log2 of the number of productive unique sequences. For each patient and control, public and private clones were evaluated within the 100 most prevalent clones. Clones were defined as Susac-specific if absent from the healthy and MS cohorts, from 1052 published viral clones and from other ImmuneACCESS disease sequences. TCRdb ran its own pipeline on the public reads, namely fastp trimming at Q25 and MiXCR clone calling, and kept in-frame beta chains. Duplicate CDR3 protein sequences are folded into a single record with the most common DNA and genes. TCRdb, not the original authors, processed these V and J calls. Within this sample are roughly 330,000 distinct CDR3 sequences, with about 91% of them counted one time only. The ten biggest clones cover approximately 0.065% of the sample.

Peripheral blood CD8+ and CD4+ T cells from healthy donors, Susac syndrome patients and multiple sclerosis patients were profiled by high-throughput TCR beta sequencing. The multiple sclerosis controls were treatment-naive patients who had stable or active relapsing-remitting disease and met the revised McDonald criteria. Bulk CD8+ and CD4+ T cells were purified by magnetic negative isolation, whereas CD8+ TEMRA cells were enriched by FACS. Blood was collected in EDTA tubes and processed within 24 hours, with PBMCs isolated through density gradient centrifugation. PBMCs destined for TCR sequencing were cryopreserved in liquid nitrogen and later thawed in a 37 °C water bath. The sorted or isolated CD4+, CD8+ and CD8+ TEMRA cells had a purity of 90% or higher. A word on this clonotype: Its target antigen remains unknown. No clone much larger than this one lies a single base away; base qualities are absent.

This clonotype originated in a human donor with multiple sclerosis. The sample taken for sequencing was CD4+ T cells from PBMCs. In this chain, TRBV20-1 is recombined with TRBJ1-3; TRBD1 is a weak D gene call, 6 bases matching. At the DNA level, the sequence is TGCAGTGCTAGGGTCGACAGGCTCTCTGGAAACACCATATATTTT. It specifies CSARVDRLSGNTIYF.